These 28 T cell receptor beta chains originate from one sample sequenced in a study of blood T cell repertoires in COVID-19. Using immunoSEQ multiplex PCR, the repertoire was profiled, and TCRdb retains in-frame clones only, with some absent. Of 84,000 or so clones in the sample, more than 80% are singletons; the top ten hold 29%. Sequencing was done on a sample of peripheral blood. These receptors were obtained from a woman of 80 years or more with acute or convalescent COVID-19.

This clone came up a few times. This sequence joins TRBV6-2 or TRBV6-3 and TRBJ2-7; 8 nucleotides match TRBD2. CDR1 is MNHEY, CDR2 SVGEGT, per germline. The V segment lost 0 bases and the J segment 1 base; nucleotides outside the gene matches: 5. This CDR3 has 16 amino acids. The CDR3 nucleotides read TGTGCCAGCAGTTACTCGAGTAGCGGGGAATCCTACGAGCAGTACTTC. Protein: CASSYSSSGESYEQYF.

The chain recombines TRBV1 with TRBJ1-6. TRBV1 is a pseudogene locus. The CDR3 has 17 amino acids. The CDR3 sequence is CTSSQHETYSYNSPLHF. In nucleotides, the CDR3 is TGCACCAGCAGCCAACACGAAACCTACTCCTATAATTCACCCCTCCACTTT.

V is TRBV7-3 and J is TRBJ2-4; D is unclear. In germline, CDR1 is SGHTA, CDR2 FQGTGA. The CDR3 loop spans 20 amino acids. V gave up 5 bases and J gave up 0 bases, with 26 bases separating them. The CDR3 region is CASSPAEWSPLPIAKNIQYF. The DNA for the CDR3 is TGTGCCAGCAGCCCCGCCGAGTGGTCGCCCCTCCCTATAGCCAAAAACATTCAGTACTTC.

V usage is TRBV28 and J usage is TRBJ2-7; 11 positions agree with TRBD2. The junction had 12 bases not matched to a gene; V was cut back by 5 bases and J by 0 bases. Germline CDR1 and CDR2: MDHEN and SYDVKM. There are 18 residues in the CDR3. In DNA form, the CDR3 reads TGTGCCAGCAGTGTAGGGGGGGCGACTAGCGGGGTCTCCTACGAGCAGTACTTC. Amino acid sequence: CASSVGGATSGVSYEQYF.

V is TRBV28 and J is TRBJ2-3; 7 positions agree with TRBD1. Germline V gene sequence: CDR1 MDHEN, CDR2 SYDVKM. V shed 5 bases, J shed 4 bases, and the junction held 9 bases outside the gene matches. The CDR3 is 15 amino acids. The CDR3 DNA is TGTGCCAGCAGTGCCGAGACAGGGTTCCCAGATACGCAGTATTTT. Amino acids: CASSAETGFPDTQYF.

This clone came up a few times. This chain links TRBV28 with TRBJ2-7, with TRBD2 identical over 8 bases. From germline, CDR1 is MDHEN and CDR2 SYDVKM. The CDR3 covers 14 residues. The junction had 12 bases not matched to a gene; V was cut back by 7 bases and J by 7 bases. CDR3 coding DNA: TGTGCCAGCACCGCGGGGGGAGGGCCGCGAGAGCAGTACTTC. It translates to CASTAGGGPREQYF.

The V gene is TRBV30, the J gene TRBJ1-2, with 8 bases aligning to TRBD1. The CDR3 has 11 residues. Germline loops: CDR1 GTSNPN, CDR2 SVGIG (reference sequence). V lost 6 bases, J lost 4 bases, and 1 base stayed unmatched. CDR3: CACGTGYGYTF. The CDR3 nucleotides read TGTGCCTGCGGGACAGGCTATGGCTACACCTTC. Looking up the rest from reference TRBV30 and TRBJ1-2 gives the full variable domain: SQTIHQWPATLVQPVGSPLSLECTVEGTSNPNLYWYRQAAGRGLQLLFYSVGIGQISSEVPQNLSASRPQDRQFILSSKKLLLSDSGFYLCACGTGYGYTFGSGTRLTVV.

The chain uses TRBV4-3 and TRBJ1-1; 7 nucleotides match TRBD1. The V gene's germline CDR1 is LGHNA and CDR2 YSLEER. V shed 0 bases, J shed 0 bases, and the junction held 10 bases outside the gene matches. The CDR3 runs 18 residues. The CDR3 is CASSQDVNRGWVNTEAFF. DNA of the CDR3: TGCGCCAGCAGCCAAGACGTAAACAGGGGTTGGGTGAACACTGAAGCTTTCTTT.

The CDR3 nucleotides read TGCGCCAGCAGCTTACAGGGGTCGGACACCGGGGAGCTGTTTTTT. This codes for CASSLQGSDTGELFF. This chain connects TRBV5-1 to TRBJ2-2; TRBD1 aligns across 7 bases. Per germline, CDR1 SGHRS and CDR2 YFSETQ. The CDR3 loop spans 15 amino acids. Unmatched junction bases numbered 4, after V lost 2 bases and J lost 3 bases.

The sample holds one count of this clone. This chain connects TRBV27 to TRBJ2-1; 14 bases align to TRBD2. The CDR3 is 16 amino acids. Per germline, CDR1 MNHEY and CDR2 SMNVEV (reference sequence). Germline trimming cut 6 bases from V and 4 bases from J; bases unmatched to any gene: 5. The CDR3 region has the DNA TGTGCCAGCAGGCCGGGACTAGCGGGAGCTTACAATGAGCAGTTCTTC. Translation: CASRPGLAGAYNEQFF.

V gene TRBV9 combines with J gene TRBJ2-3; 7 bases align to TRBD2. Germline V lookup: CDR1 SGDLS, CDR2 YYNGEE. V was pared by 0 bases and J by 6 bases, with 1 base of the junction left unmatched. The CDR3 has 13 residues. CDR3 residues: CASSVGGSDTQYF. The DNA of the CDR3 is TGTGCCAGCAGCGTAGGCGGGAGTGATACGCAGTATTTT. The full variable domain, with the rest looked up from reference TRBV9 and TRBJ2-3, is DSGVTQTPKHLITATGQRVTLRCSPRSGDLSVYWYQQSLDQGLQFLIQYYNGEERAKGNILERFSAQQFPDLHSELNLSSLELGDSALYFCASSVGGSDTQYFGPGTRLTVL.

The chain carries TRBV15 and TRBJ1-1; D unclear. The CDR3 totals 14 residues. V was clipped by 0 bases and J by 4 bases, with 9 bases between them. Germline V CDR1 and CDR2: LNHNV, YYDKDF (reference sequence). CDR3 nucleotides: TGTGCCACCAGCAGAGATGAGAGGAGCACTGAAGCTTTCTTT. It encodes CATSRDERSTEAFF.

The chain is built from TRBV6-6 and TRBJ2-3; 9 bases fit TRBD2. The length of the CDR3 is 18 residues. The trim removed 5 bases at V and 2 bases at J, leaving 14 bases unmatched. Germline CDR1 MNHNY, CDR2 SVGAGI (reference sequence). The CDR3 bases are TGTGCCAGCAGTCCACCTTCGGGGCGGGAGGGCCCCACAGATACGCAGTATTTT. This gives the protein CASSPPSGREGPTDTQYF.

This clone was detected once. The rearrangement uses TRBV6-4 and TRBJ2-7, with D maybe TRBD2 (5 bases). Germline V gene sequence: CDR1 MRHNA, CDR2 SNTAGT. The V end was cut by 7 bases, the J end by 4 bases, with 20 bases between. The CDR3 totals 15 residues. CDR3 nucleotide sequence: TGTGCCAGCAACACCTCTTGGCGGGTACGGTACGAGCAGTACTTC. Translating it yields CASNTSWRVRYEQYF.

The gene calls are TRBV18 and TRBJ2-3; the D gene is possibly TRBD2 (6 bases). Germline-derived CDR1 and CDR2 are KGHSH and LQKENI. Trimming left V 8 bases short and J 4 bases short, with 10 bases between. This CDR3 is built from 12 residues. The CDR3 spells CASIAEADTQYF. In nucleotides, the CDR3 is TGTGCCAGCATAGCGGAGGCAGATACGCAGTATTTT.

The J gene is TRBJ2-2, the V gene TRBV9, with 7 nucleotides matching TRBD2. The ends lost 5 bases at V and 0 bases at J; junction bases unmatched: 4. The CDR3 is 15 residues long. Germline assignment: CDR1 SGDLS and CDR2 YYNGEE. CDR3 amino acids: CASSEGGTNTGELFF. The CDR3, as DNA: TGTGCCAGCAGTGAGGGAGGGACGAACACCGGGGAGCTGTTTTTT.

The V call is TRBV12-5, the J call TRBJ2-7; TRBD1 aligns across 8 bases. With 1 base clipped from V and 0 bases from J, the junction kept 5 bases outside the gene matches. Germline values: CDR1 LGHNT, CDR2 FRNRAP. CDR3 size: 16 residues. CDR3 bases: TGTGCTAGTGGTTTGGGCACAGGGGGTCTCTCCTACGAGCAGTACTTC. The encoded protein is CASGLGTGGLSYEQYF.

This rearrangement joins TRBV18 to TRBJ2-7; TRBD1 matches 8 bases. CDR3 length: 16 residues. The V segment lost 6 bases and the J segment 3 bases; nucleotides outside the gene matches: 13. CDR1 KGHSH and CDR2 LQKENI come from the germline V gene. CDR3 DNA sequence: TGTGCCAGCTCTCGCGGGGCAGGACAGGGCCACTACGAGCAGTACTTC. Translated: CASSRGAGQGHYEQYF.

The rearrangement uses TRBV7-3 and TRBJ2-5; a weak D match, TRBD2 (6 bases). Per germline, CDR1 SGHTA and CDR2 FQGTGA. The CDR3 has 13 residues. Trimming stripped 5 bases from V and 3 bases from J, with 10 bases between. As DNA, the CDR3 is TGTGCCAGCAGCCCGACTAGGGAAGAGACCCAGTACTTC. Translation: CASSPTREETQYF.

J is TRBJ2-1 and V is TRBV7-2, with D perhaps TRBD1 (6 bases). Germline lookup yields CDR1 SGHTA and CDR2 FQGNSA. Trimming removed 4 bases from V and 2 bases from J, with 9 bases in between. The CDR3 loop spans 14 amino acids. This CDR3 reads CASSSTGAYNEQFF. The CDR3 bases are TGTGCCAGCAGCTCGACAGGCGCCTACAATGAGCAGTTCTTC.

The V and J genes are TRBV5-1 and TRBJ2-3; the D gene is possibly TRBD1 (6 bases). V was trimmed by 7 bases and J by 0 bases, leaving 12 bases between them. Germline V gene data show CDR1 as SGHRS and CDR2 as YFSETQ. The CDR3 sequence is 14 residues long. CDR3 loop: CASVRDTSTDTQYF. The CDR3 coding sequence is TGCGCCAGCGTCCGGGACACCAGCACAGATACGCAGTATTTT.

J is TRBJ2-7 and V is TRBV6-2 or TRBV6-3; 14 bases are shared with TRBD2. The V segment lost 0 bases and the J segment 6 bases; nucleotides outside the gene matches: 4. The CDR3 consists of 16 residues. Germline V gives CDR1 MNHEY, CDR2 SVGEGT. The CDR3: CASSYSVTSGRGEQYF. In DNA, the CDR3 is TGTGCCAGCAGTTACTCGGTGACTAGCGGGAGGGGCGAGCAGTACTTC.

The V and J genes are TRBV28 and TRBJ2-1; TRBD2 aligns across 11 bases. The CDR3 is 17 residues long. Germline V gene lookup returns CDR1 MDHEN and CDR2 SYDVKM. The ends lost 6 bases at V and 0 bases at J; junction bases unmatched: 7. This CDR3 reads CASRGTSGLFSYNEQFF. In DNA, the CDR3 is TGTGCCAGCAGGGGGACTAGCGGACTATTCTCCTACAATGAGCAGTTCTTC.

J is TRBJ1-2 and V is TRBV6-5; 8 nucleotides line up with TRBD1. This CDR3 is 12 amino acids long. The V and J ends lost 8 bases and 4 bases, in that order; junction bases with no gene match: 3. Germline V gives CDR1 MNHEY, CDR2 SVGAGI. The CDR3 DNA is TGTGCCAGCGCAACAGGGGGCTATGGCTACACCTTC. Protein: CASATGGYGYTF.

This clone occurred a few times. CDR3 residues: CASSLFNLQGAWETQYF. In DNA form, the CDR3 reads TGTGCCAGCAGTTTATTTAATCTACAGGGGGCATGGGAGACCCAGTACTTC. The chain links TRBV28 to TRBJ2-5; TRBD1 matches 9 bases. CDR3 length: 17 residues. The germline V gene encodes CDR1 MDHEN and CDR2 SYDVKM. V dropped 1 base and J dropped 5; count of bases not matched to a gene: 11.

This rearrangement joins TRBV20-1 to TRBJ2-7, with 7 bases aligning to TRBD2. The CDR3 contains 13 residues. The germline CDR1 and CDR2 sequences are DFQATT and SNEGSKA (reference sequence). V lost 3 bases and J lost 7; bases outside the gene matches: 9. The CDR3 loop reads CSASLREPIEQYF. Written as DNA, the CDR3 is TGCAGTGCTAGTTTGCGGGAGCCTATAGAGCAGTACTTC.

The sample holds a few counts of this clone. The chain combines TRBV7-9 with TRBJ2-5; 8 nucleotides match TRBD1. This CDR3 is 15 amino acids long. The germline V gene has CDR1 SEHNR and CDR2 FQNEAQ (reference sequence). The J segment lost 3 bases and the V segment lost 3 bases, leaving 6 bases of the junction unmatched. The CDR3 here is CASSFRQGTKETQYF. For the CDR3, the DNA is TGTGCCAGCAGCTTTAGACAGGGGACCAAAGAGACCCAGTACTTC.

J is TRBJ2-1 and V is TRBV23-1, with a weak D call TRBD2 (5 bases). TRBV23-1 is recorded as an ORF, its role being uncertain. V was clipped by 3 bases and J by 7 bases, with 10 bases between them. CDR3 length: 13 amino acids. The DNA of the CDR3 is TGCGCCAGCAGTCATGGCGGGCTAAATGAGCAGTTCTTC. Translated: CASSHGGLNEQFF.